This passage covers 27 T cell receptor beta chains from one sample sequenced in a study of pediatric ulcerative colitis. Some clones are missing from TCRdb's copy, which holds only in-frame ones; the method was immunoSEQ multiplex PCR. Of about 60,000 clones in the sample, more than 75% were seen once. Sample: blood. The receptors were gathered from a boy between 10 and 17 years old who was a control in a study of pediatric ulcerative colitis.

The chain uses TRBV5-8 and TRBJ1-6; 9 bases line up with TRBD1. Germline values: CDR1 SGHTS, CDR2 YDEGEE. V lost 4 bases, J lost 10 bases, and 9 bases stayed unmatched. The CDR3 extends over 15 amino acids. In nucleotides, the CDR3 is TGTGCCAGCAGCGGCGAGGACAGGGGATACTCACCCCTCCACTTT. Translating it yields CASSGEDRGYSPLHF.

V usage is TRBV7-2 and J usage is TRBJ2-7, with no clear D. Deletions cut 0 bases from V and 3 bases from J, with 9 bases between. CDR3 length equals 14 residues. CDR1 and CDR2 (germline): SGHTA, FQGNSA. CDR3 region: CASSLAALSYEQYF. CDR3 DNA sequence: TGTGCCAGCAGCTTAGCGGCACTCAGCTACGAGCAGTACTTC.

The chain combines TRBV10-3 with TRBJ2-5; D not certain. Germline loops: CDR1 ENHRY, CDR2 SYGVKD. CDR3 size: 14 residues. The V and J ends lost 3 bases and 0 bases respectively, with 8 bases between them. The CDR3 sequence is CAISEWNDQETQYF. For the CDR3, the DNA is TGTGCCATCAGTGAATGGAACGACCAAGAGACCCAGTACTTC.

This clone was recorded only once. The chain combines TRBV15 with TRBJ2-7, with TRBD2 identical over 7 bases. Per germline, CDR1 LNHNV and CDR2 YYDKDF (reference sequence). V gave up 4 bases and J gave up 4 bases; unmatched junction bases: 13. The CDR3 extends over 16 amino acids. The chain's CDR3 is CATSTTPRGVIYEQYF. The CDR3 region has the DNA TGTGCCACCAGCACTACCCCCCGGGGGGTAATATACGAGCAGTACTTC.

J is TRBJ1-1 and V is TRBV5-1; D possibly corresponds to TRBD1 (5 bases). The germline CDR1 and CDR2 sequences are SGHRS and YFSETQ. The CDR3 consists of 14 residues. Trimming took 5 bases from V and 2 from J, leaving 13 bases between them. The CDR3 sequence: CASSAHGGNTEAFF. The CDR3 DNA follows: TGCGCCAGCAGTGCTCATGGGGGAAACACTGAAGCTTTCTTT.

The chain couples TRBV29-1 to TRBJ1-1, with 7 bases identical to TRBD1. The germline CDR1 and CDR2 sequences are SQVTM and ANQGSEA. J gave up 3 bases and V 3 bases, and 7 bases lay outside the gene matches. This CDR3 comprises 14 residues. CDR3 sequence (DNA): TGCAGCGTTGAGGCCTCTACAGGGGACACTGAAGCTTTCTTT. Its translation is CSVEASTGDTEAFF.

This chain links TRBV9 with TRBJ2-1, with D hard to call. The V gene lost 0 bases and the J gene lost 7 bases, with 8 bases spanning the gap. This CDR3 has 13 residues. CDR1 SGDLS and CDR2 YYNGEE come from the germline V gene. CDR3: CASSVALANEQFF. CDR3 DNA: TGTGCCAGCAGCGTAGCTCTGGCTAATGAGCAGTTCTTC.

The V call is TRBV29-1, the J call TRBJ2-2; 9 bases align to TRBD1. Trimming at V came to 4 bases and at J to 6 bases, leaving 12 bases not matched to a gene. This CDR3 contains 16 residues. From germline, CDR1 is SQVTM and CDR2 ANQGSEA. The CDR3 bases are TGCAGCGTTGGGGGTCCGGGACAGGGTTTCTCCGGGGAGCTGTTTTTT. It specifies CSVGGPGQGFSGELFF.

This clone has only one observation. The chain combines TRBV11-3 with TRBJ2-1; TRBD1 agrees at 10 bases. CDR3 length equals 16 residues. Germline loops: CDR1 SGHNT, CDR2 YENEEA. Losses at the gene ends were 1 base for V and 2 bases for J; bases not matched to a gene: 2. This CDR3 is CASSLGQGATYNEQFF. The CDR3, as DNA: TGTGCCAGCAGCTTAGGACAGGGGGCAACCTACAATGAGCAGTTCTTC.

The rearrangement links TRBV11-2 to TRBJ1-5; D not resolved. Germline values: CDR1 SGHAT, CDR2 FQNNGV. The CDR3 is 14 amino acids. V dropped 1 base and J dropped 0 bases, with 4 bases sitting between them. CDR3 sequence: CASSLGVSNQPQHF. The CDR3 DNA reads as TGTGCCAGCAGCTTAGGAGTTAGCAATCAGCCCCAGCATTTT.

The chain uses TRBV6-6 and TRBJ2-1, with TRBD2 as a possible D gene (6 bases). Trimming stripped 5 bases from V and 8 bases from J, with 16 bases between. Germline V gene data show CDR1 as MNHNY and CDR2 as SVGAGI (reference sequence). This CDR3 contains 14 residues. The CDR3 protein is CASSGTPLVDEQFF. The CDR3 DNA follows: TGTGCCAGCAGTGGGACTCCCCTTGTAGATGAGCAGTTCTTC.

V usage is TRBV5-1 and J usage is TRBJ2-4, with 7 bases aligning to TRBD1. The germline CDR1 and CDR2 sequences are SGHRS and YFSETQ. CDR3 length: 14 residues. V was clipped by 2 bases and J by 5 bases; unmatched bases: 4. The CDR3 DNA reads TGCGCCAGCAGCTTCCTAGGGACAGAAAACATTCAGTACTTC. Translating gives CASSFLGTENIQYF.

This chain joins TRBV5-1 and TRBJ1-4; D is uncertain. The CDR3 has 14 residues. V was pared by 2 bases and J by 0 bases, with 5 bases between. Per the germline V gene, CDR1 is SGHRS and CDR2 is YFSETQ. CDR3 nucleotides: TGCGCCAGCAGCTTATCAGCAACTAATGAAAAACTGTTTTTT. It encodes CASSLSATNEKLFF.

The V call is TRBV27, the J call TRBJ2-4; 7 bases fit TRBD1. The germline V gene has CDR1 MNHEY and CDR2 SMNVEV (reference sequence). The CDR3 loop spans 16 amino acids. J gave up 0 bases and V 5 bases, and 7 bases lay outside the gene matches. The chain's CDR3 is CASSTGTDLAKNIQYF. CDR3 coding DNA: TGTGCCAGCAGTACCGGGACAGACTTAGCCAAAAACATTCAGTACTTC.

The chain recombines TRBV9 with TRBJ2-5, with D perhaps TRBD2 (6 bases). Germline CDR1 SGDLS, CDR2 YYNGEE. Between the trimmed V and J ends, which lost 3 bases and 1 base, there was a span of 7 bases. The CDR3 length is 13 residues. Here the CDR3 reads CASSGDFQETQYF. CDR3 sequence (DNA): TGTGCCAGCAGCGGGGACTTCCAAGAGACCCAGTACTTC.

The chain employs TRBV28 and TRBJ2-7; D is possibly TRBD1 (5 bases). The germline gives CDR1 MDHEN, CDR2 SYDVKM. Trimming removed 5 bases at V and 6 bases at J, with 11 bases between. The length of the CDR3 is 12 residues. The DNA for the CDR3 is TGTGCCAGCAGTCTCAAGGGGCGCGAGCAGTACTTC. This codes for CASSLKGREQYF.

This clone was detected once. The V and J genes are TRBV11-2 and TRBJ1-1; 7 bases map to TRBD1. CDR1 and CDR2 (germline): SGHAT, FQNNGV. This CDR3 has 15 residues. Trimming cost V 5 bases and J 0 bases; bases outside gene matches: 6. CDR3 sequence: CASSRPTGLNTEAFF. The CDR3 region has the DNA TGTGCCAGCAGCCGCCCGACAGGGTTGAACACTGAAGCTTTCTTT.

The V gene is TRBV6-1, the J gene TRBJ1-1, with D unresolved. This CDR3 is 14 amino acids long. V lost 5 bases to trimming and J lost 2 bases, with 12 bases between them. CDR1 MNHNS and CDR2 SASEGT come from the germline V gene. The DNA for the CDR3 is TGTGCCAGCAGTAGGGCAGATCTCAACACTGAAGCTTTCTTT. Translation gives CASSRADLNTEAFF.

The chain links TRBV5-1 to TRBJ1-2; no definite D call. Germline CDR1 SGHRS, CDR2 YFSETQ. Trimming took 2 bases from V and 0 from J, leaving 11 bases between them. This CDR3 spans 15 amino acids. In nucleotides, the CDR3 is TGCGCCAGCAGCTTTAACGTAAATACTAACTATGGCTACACCTTC. The encoded protein is CASSFNVNTNYGYTF. The variable domain in full, completed from reference TRBV5-1 and TRBJ1-2, reads KAGVTQTPRYLIKTRGQQVTLSCSPISGHRSVSWYQQTPGQGLQFLFEYFSETQRNKGNFPGRFSGRQFSNSRSEMNVSTLELGDSALYLCASSFNVNTNYGYTFGSGTRLTVV.

This sequence joins TRBV7-3 and TRBJ2-3; 9 bases are a match to TRBD1. The CDR3 covers 18 residues. Per the germline V gene, CDR1 is SGHTA and CDR2 is FQGTGA. J gave up 0 bases and V 2 bases, and 9 bases lay outside the gene matches. The CDR3 nucleotides read TGTGCCAGCAGCTTATTTGGGAGGGGGACAGGGAGCACAGATACGCAGTATTTT. Its protein product is CASSLFGRGTGSTDTQYF.

J is TRBJ1-5 and V is TRBV2, with 8 bases lining up with TRBD1. Germline CDR1 reads SNHLY; CDR2 reads FYNNEI. The CDR3 has 14 residues. Trimming at V came to 9 bases and at J to 3 bases, leaving 7 bases not matched to a gene. The CDR3 loop reads CASEEQGDNQPQHF. As DNA, the CDR3 is TGTGCCAGTGAGGAACAGGGGGACAATCAGCCCCAGCATTTT.

The chain recombines TRBV12-5 with TRBJ2-1, with D perhaps matching TRBD1 or TRBD2 (5 bases each). The CDR3 is 18 residues long. Germline CDR1 LGHNT, CDR2 FRNRAP. V was shortened by 5 bases and J by 1 base, with 21 bases between the two germline ends. The CDR3 bases are TGTGCTAGTGGTCCAGACCCGGGACGATTCGGATCCTACAATGAGCAGTTCTTC. It yields the protein CASGPDPGRFGSYNEQFF.

The chain joins TRBV5-1 to TRBJ1-2; TRBD1 agrees at 10 bases. The CDR3 extends over 13 amino acids. The V gene's germline CDR1 is SGHRS and CDR2 YFSETQ. V gave up 4 bases and J gave up 8 bases; unmatched junction bases: 5. The CDR3 region has the DNA TGCGCCAGCAGCACCGGGACAGGGGCGGGCTACACCTTC. The encoded protein is CASSTGTGAGYTF.

This clone has a single count. The gene calls are TRBV25-1 and TRBJ1-1, with D perhaps matching TRBD1 (6 bases). Germline loops: CDR1 MGHDK, CDR2 SYGVNS. This CDR3 has 15 amino acids. V lost 4 bases, J lost 3 bases, and 15 bases lay in between. The CDR3 here is CASSGDRWEYTEAFF. CDR3 DNA sequence: TGTGCCAGCAGTGGAGACAGGTGGGAGTACACTGAAGCTTTCTTT.

CDR3 amino acids: CASGPGLGENTEAFF. The CDR3 region has the DNA TGTGCTAGTGGGCCTGGACTCGGAGAAAACACTGAAGCTTTCTTT. The V and J genes are TRBV12-5 and TRBJ1-1; D remains unclear. The CDR3 runs to 15 residues. Deletions cut 6 bases from V and 2 bases from J, with 16 bases between. Looked up from germline, CDR1 is LGHNT and CDR2 is FRNRAP.

CDR3 coding DNA: TGTGCCAGCTCACCACGCTCAGGGGAACAAGAGACCCAGTACTTC. It specifies CASSPRSGEQETQYF. The chain joins TRBV18 to TRBJ2-5; possible D gene TRBD1, 6 bases. The germline CDR1 and CDR2 sequences are KGHSH and LQKENI. The CDR3 is made up of 15 amino acids. The germline V and J ends were trimmed by 1 base and 2 bases, with 11 bases remaining between them.

This sequence joins TRBV28 and TRBJ2-3; 8 nucleotides match TRBD2. The V gene end was trimmed by 7 bases and the J gene end by 2 bases; junction bases not matched to a gene: 5. Looked up from germline, CDR1 is MDHEN and CDR2 is SYDVKM. The CDR3 extends over 14 amino acids. In DNA form, the CDR3 reads TGTGCCAGCACCCCGGGGGGGGACACAGATACGCAGTATTTT. It specifies CASTPGGDTDTQYF. The whole variable domain, remainder taken from reference TRBV28 and TRBJ2-3, is DVKVTQSSRYLVKRTGEKVFLECVQDMDHENMFWYRQDPGLGLRLIYFSYDVKMKEKGDIPEGYSVSREKKERFSLILESASTNQTSMYLCASTPGGDTDTQYFGPGTRLTVL.